This TCR beta chain was recovered during a study of technical replicates of blood from a handful of donors. Here immunoSEQ multiplex PCR was the method, and the copy in TCRdb shows in-frame clones only, minus some. The sample has 91,000 or so clones, approximately 95% seen once. With 3 bases removed from V and 5 bases from J, the gap between germline ends came to 5 bases. The CDR3 runs 11 residues. Germline-derived CDR1 and CDR2 are WSHSY and SAAADI. The chain uses TRBV10-2 and TRBJ2-7, with D unresolved. Sequencing was performed on T cells isolated from PBMCs. The origin of this receptor is a human donor in good health. DNA for the CDR3: TGCGCCAGCAGTGACCAGGACGAGCAGTACTTC. Protein product: CASSDQDEQYF.